A single sample is the source of the 11 T cell receptor beta chains below, sequenced in a study of PD-1 and CTLA-4 blockade in melanoma. The table came from immunoSEQ multiplex PCR; TCRdb's copy has only in-frame clones and leaves some out. The sample carries about 28,000 clones, roughly 89% recorded once. Sequenced here: CD8+ T cells from peripheral blood, sampled before anti-PD-1 treatment. The receptors originated from a human donor with melanoma.

This clone is a singleton in its sample. This chain joins TRBV29-1 and TRBJ1-1; D uncertain. V was clipped by 1 base and J by 0 bases, with 3 bases between them. The CDR3 runs to 12 residues. CDR1 is SQVTM, CDR2 ANQGSEA, per germline. This CDR3 is CSVEGLNTEAFF. In nucleotides, the CDR3 is TGCAGCGTTGAAGGGCTGAACACTGAAGCTTTCTTT.

In this sample, this clone turned up a few times. J is TRBJ1-1 and V is TRBV19; tentative D call: TRBD1 (6 bases). Germline-derived CDR1 and CDR2 are LNHDA and SQIVND (reference sequence). There are 12 residues in the CDR3. V lost 2 bases to trimming and J lost 7 bases, with 8 bases between them. The CDR3 is CASSITGIEAFF. CDR3 coding DNA: TGTGCCAGTAGTATAACAGGGATTGAAGCTTTCTTT. The variable domain in full, with the rest retrieved from reference TRBV19 and TRBJ1-1, is DGGITQSPKYLFRKEGQNVTLSCEQNLNHDAMYWYRQDPGQGLRLIYYSQIVNDFQKGDIAEGYSVSREKKESFPLTVTSAQKNPTAFYLCASSITGIEAFFGQGTRLTVV.

V is TRBV5-5 and J is TRBJ2-1; unclear D gene. The germline V and J ends were trimmed by 4 bases and 6 bases, with 5 bases remaining between them. The CDR3 has 11 amino acids. The germline V gene has CDR1 SGHKS and CDR2 YYEKEE (reference sequence). CDR3: CASSPSNEQFF. The DNA for the CDR3 is TGTGCCAGCAGCCCTTCCAATGAGCAGTTCTTC. The variable domain in full, completed from reference TRBV5-5 and TRBJ2-1, reads DAGVTQSPTHLIKTRGQQVTLRCSPISGHKSVSWYQQVLGQGPQFIFQYYEKEERGRGNFPDRFSARQFPNYSSELNVNALLLGDSALYLCASSPSNEQFFGPGTRLTVL.

The V and J genes are TRBV7-3 and TRBJ2-1; TRBD2 might be the D (6 bases). The CDR3 runs 14 residues. Germline V CDR1 and CDR2: SGHTA, FQGTGA. V was trimmed by 3 bases and J by 8 bases, leaving 14 bases between them. The CDR3 coding sequence is TGTGCCAGCAGCTTGGCGGGGCCGGGAGATGAGCAGTTCTTC. Amino acids: CASSLAGPGDEQFF.

CDR3 amino acids: CASSVGKEVGSYNEQFF. CDR3 bases: TGTGCCAGCAGCGTAGGTAAAGAGGTCGGATCCTACAATGAGCAGTTCTTC. V usage is TRBV9 and J usage is TRBJ2-1; no reliable D call. CDR3 length: 17 amino acids. Germline V gives CDR1 SGDLS, CDR2 YYNGEE. V lost 0 bases and J 1 base, leaving 14 bases between the germline ends.

This chain joins TRBV9 and TRBJ1-1; D is unresolved. Trimming cost V 3 bases and J 3 bases, with 3 bases left between them. CDR1 SGDLS and CDR2 YYNGEE come from the germline V gene. CDR3 length: 11 residues. CDR3 loop: CASSGDTEAFF. CDR3 in DNA: TGTGCCAGCAGCGGCGACACTGAAGCTTTCTTT. The complete variable domain, with remaining parts taken from reference TRBV9 and TRBJ1-1, reads DSGVTQTPKHLITATGQRVTLRCSPRSGDLSVYWYQQSLDQGLQFLIQYYNGEERAKGNILERFSAQQFPDLHSELNLSSLELGDSALYFCASSGDTEAFFGQGTRLTVV.

The chain combines TRBV6-5 with TRBJ2-7; a possible D gene is TRBD1 (5 bases). The germline gives CDR1 MNHEY, CDR2 SVGAGI. The CDR3 is 13 amino acids. Trimming cost V 2 bases and J 2 bases, with 7 bases left between them. The CDR3 DNA reads as TGTGCCAGCAGTTACAAAGGGGCCTACGAGCAGTACTTC. This translates into CASSYKGAYEQYF.

The chain combines TRBV6-5 with TRBJ1-2, with TRBD1 as a possible D gene (6 bases). The germline CDR1 and CDR2 sequences are MNHEY and SVGAGI. The V and J ends lost 3 bases and 6 bases respectively, with 17 bases between them. There are 15 residues in the CDR3. CDR3 amino acids: CASSYTDRLRDGYTF. CDR3 nucleotides: TGTGCCAGCAGTTATACCGACAGGCTAAGGGATGGCTACACCTTC.

The V call is TRBV7-3, the J call TRBJ1-1; D unclear. V lost 4 bases to trimming and J lost 3 bases, with 15 bases between them. The germline CDR1 and CDR2 sequences are SGHTA and FQGTGA. This CDR3 region has 15 residues. The CDR3 DNA reads as TGTGCCAGCAGCTCTGGTTGGGGTAGGGACACTGAAGCTTTCTTT. It encodes CASSSGWGRDTEAFF.

V gene TRBV7-8 combines with J gene TRBJ1-1; 7 nucleotides line up with TRBD1. The CDR3 runs 14 residues. With V trimmed by 1 base and J by 4 bases, 3 bases remained unmatched. Germline V CDR1 and CDR2: SGHVS, FQNEAQ. CDR3 residues: CASSLGGGSTEAFF. The CDR3 coding sequence is TGTGCCAGCAGCTTAGGAGGGGGCTCCACTGAAGCTTTCTTT.

This clone was seen a handful of times. This chain uses TRBV6-2 or TRBV6-3 with TRBJ2-7; D unresolved. Trimming removed 5 bases at V and 0 bases at J, with 11 bases between. Germline V gene sequence: CDR1 MNHEY, CDR2 SVGEGT. The CDR3 is 14 amino acids. The CDR3 spells CASSNGISSYEQYF. The CDR3 nucleotides read TGTGCCAGCAGTAACGGTATTAGCTCCTACGAGCAGTACTTC.